Here is one TCR beta chain with its context. This sample is drawn from a study of T cell changes during pregnancy in multiple sclerosis. The table came from immunoSEQ multiplex PCR; TCRdb's copy has only in-frame clones and leaves some out. The sample lists about 38,000 clones; over 80% were seen once. Per the germline V gene, CDR1 is MDHEN and CDR2 is SYDVKM. This CDR3 contains 15 residues. J gave up 5 bases and V 5 bases, and 11 bases lay outside the gene matches. The source of this sequence is a female donor in good health, enrolled as a control in a pregnancy study. The rearrangement joins TRBV28 to TRBJ2-7, with 8 bases fitting TRBD2. This specimen was CD4+ T cells from peripheral blood mononuclear cells, taken in the third trimester of pregnancy. The CDR3 region is CASSESTGTRNEQYF. In DNA, the CDR3 is TGTGCCAGCAGTGAAAGTACCGGGACTAGAAACGAGCAGTACTTC. The variable domain in full, completed from reference TRBV28 and TRBJ2-7, reads DVKVTQSSRYLVKRTGEKVFLECVQDMDHENMFWYRQDPGLGLRLIYFSYDVKMKEKGDIPEGYSVSREKKERFSLILESASTNQTSMYLCASSESTGTRNEQYFGPGTRLTVT.